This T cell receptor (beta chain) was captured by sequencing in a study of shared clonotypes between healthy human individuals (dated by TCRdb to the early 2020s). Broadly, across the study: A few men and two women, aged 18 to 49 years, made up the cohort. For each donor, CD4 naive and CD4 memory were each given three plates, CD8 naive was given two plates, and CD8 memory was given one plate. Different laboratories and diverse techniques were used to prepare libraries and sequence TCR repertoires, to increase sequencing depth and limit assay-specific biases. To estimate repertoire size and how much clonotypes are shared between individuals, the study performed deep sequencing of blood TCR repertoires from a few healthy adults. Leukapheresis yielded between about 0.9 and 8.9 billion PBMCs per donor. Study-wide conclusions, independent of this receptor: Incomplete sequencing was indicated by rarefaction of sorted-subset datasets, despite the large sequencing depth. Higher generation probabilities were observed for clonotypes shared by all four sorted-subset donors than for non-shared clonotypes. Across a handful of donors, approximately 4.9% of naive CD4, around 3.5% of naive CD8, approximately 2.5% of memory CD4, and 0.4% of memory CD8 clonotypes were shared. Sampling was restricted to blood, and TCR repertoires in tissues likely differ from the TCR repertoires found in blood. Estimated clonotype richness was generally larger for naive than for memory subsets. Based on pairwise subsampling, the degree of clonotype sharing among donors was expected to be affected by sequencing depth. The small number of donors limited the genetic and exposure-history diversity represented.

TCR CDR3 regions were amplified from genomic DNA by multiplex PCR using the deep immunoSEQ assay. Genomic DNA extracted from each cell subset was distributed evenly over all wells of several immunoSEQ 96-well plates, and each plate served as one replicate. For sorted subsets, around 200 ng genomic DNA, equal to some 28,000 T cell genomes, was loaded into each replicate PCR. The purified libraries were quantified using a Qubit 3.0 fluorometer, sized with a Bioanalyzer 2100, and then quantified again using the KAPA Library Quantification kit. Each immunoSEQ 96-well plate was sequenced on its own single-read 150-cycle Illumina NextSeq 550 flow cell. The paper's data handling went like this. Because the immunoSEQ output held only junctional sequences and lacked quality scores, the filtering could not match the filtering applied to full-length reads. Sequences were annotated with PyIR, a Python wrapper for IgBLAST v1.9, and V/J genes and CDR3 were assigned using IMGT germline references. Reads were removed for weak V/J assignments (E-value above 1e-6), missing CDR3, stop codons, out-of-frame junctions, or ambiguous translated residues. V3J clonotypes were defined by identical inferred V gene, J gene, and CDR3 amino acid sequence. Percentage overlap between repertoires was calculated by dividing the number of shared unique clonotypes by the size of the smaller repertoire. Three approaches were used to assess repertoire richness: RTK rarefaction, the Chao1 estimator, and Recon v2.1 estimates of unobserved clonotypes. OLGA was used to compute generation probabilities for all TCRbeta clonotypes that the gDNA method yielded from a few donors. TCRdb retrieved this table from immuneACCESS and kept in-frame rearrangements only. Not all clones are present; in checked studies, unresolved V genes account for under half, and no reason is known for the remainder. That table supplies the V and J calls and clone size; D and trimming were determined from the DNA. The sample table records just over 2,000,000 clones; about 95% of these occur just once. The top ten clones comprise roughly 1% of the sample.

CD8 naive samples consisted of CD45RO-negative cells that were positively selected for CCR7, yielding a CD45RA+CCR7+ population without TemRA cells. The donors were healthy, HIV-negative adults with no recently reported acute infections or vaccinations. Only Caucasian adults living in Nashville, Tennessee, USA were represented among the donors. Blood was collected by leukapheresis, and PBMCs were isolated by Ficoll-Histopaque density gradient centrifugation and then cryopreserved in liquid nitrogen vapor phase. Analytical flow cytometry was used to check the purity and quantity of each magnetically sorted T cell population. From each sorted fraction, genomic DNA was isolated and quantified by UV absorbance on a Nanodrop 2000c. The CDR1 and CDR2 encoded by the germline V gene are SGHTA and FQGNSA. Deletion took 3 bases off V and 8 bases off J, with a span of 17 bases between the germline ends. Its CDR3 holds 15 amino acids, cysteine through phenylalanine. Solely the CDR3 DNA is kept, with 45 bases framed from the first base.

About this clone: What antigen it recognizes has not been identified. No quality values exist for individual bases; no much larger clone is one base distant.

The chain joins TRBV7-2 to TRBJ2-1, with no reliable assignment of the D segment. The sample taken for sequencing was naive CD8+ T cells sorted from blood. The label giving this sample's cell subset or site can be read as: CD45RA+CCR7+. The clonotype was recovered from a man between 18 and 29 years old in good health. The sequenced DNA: TGTGCCAGCAGCTTCCCGCCCGGACGTCTGGATGAGCAGTTCTTC. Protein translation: CASSFPPGRLDEQFF.